This T cell receptor (beta chain) came from a study of CD8+CD57+ T cells in acquired aplastic anemia. Study summary: Across the sorted CD4+ and CD8+ cells, DNA amounts averaged 3.2 ug. Overall study results and limits: Patients and controls were found to share twenty-nine CD8+ CDR3 sequences. Patients and healthy controls showed no significant CD8+ Simpson's diversity difference.

Profiling of TCR beta VDJ combinations and CDR3 sequences used genomic DNA as template. TCRdb re-called the reads with MiXCR, one entry per CDR3 protein. The profile shows about 200,000 distinct CDR3 sequences, more than 55% of them singletons. The V gene lost 5 bases and the J gene lost 1 base, with 8 bases spanning the gap. The CDR3 is 13 amino acids. Germline lookup yields CDR1 SGHTA and CDR2 FQGTGA. This clonotype was found a few times. What it binds is not known. All sequencing subjects had displayed CD8+CD57+ cell expansion on flow cytometry. The sample consisted of sorted CD4+, CD8+, or CD8+CD57+ T cells (not recorded which) from PBMCs. The rearrangement uses TRBV7-3 and TRBJ2-5; D ambiguous. The source is a human donor with aplastic anemia. The CDR3 sequence is CASSPHPQETQYF. The CDR3 DNA follows: TGTGCCAGCAGCCCCCACCCCCAAGAGACCCAGTACTTC.